These 2 T cell receptor beta chains were sequenced from one sample in a study of CD8+CD57+ T cells in acquired aplastic anemia. Genomic DNA provided the template from which TCR beta VDJ and CDR3 profiles were obtained. TCRdb recomputed calls from the reads with MiXCR, one row per CDR3 protein. Seen here are about 160,000 distinct CDR3 sequences, approximately 40% observed once, and the top ten hold around 0.96%. Sequenced material: sorted CD4+, CD8+, or CD8+CD57+ T cells (not recorded which) from PBMCs. The receptors derive from a human donor in good health.

The chain couples TRBV9 to TRBJ2-2, with a possible D match to TRBD1 (5 bases). This CDR3 spans 15 amino acids. Trimming took off 0 bases at V and 2 bases at J, with 8 bases between the two ends. Per germline, CDR1 SGDLS and CDR2 YYNGEE. DNA for the CDR3: TGTGCCAGCAGCGTAGGTCAGGGTAACACCGGGGAGCTGTTTTTT. It translates to CASSVGQGNTGELFF.

This clonotype was recorded many times. The rearrangement uses TRBV7-6 and TRBJ1-3; 7 bases line up with TRBD1. The CDR3 sequence is 15 residues long. CDR1 is SGHVS and CDR2 is FNYEAQ in the germline V gene. V lost 4 bases and J lost 0; bases outside the gene matches: 3. The CDR3 region is CASSWGDSSGNTIYF. The CDR3 DNA is TGTGCCAGCAGCTGGGGGGACAGCTCTGGAAACACCATATATTTT.